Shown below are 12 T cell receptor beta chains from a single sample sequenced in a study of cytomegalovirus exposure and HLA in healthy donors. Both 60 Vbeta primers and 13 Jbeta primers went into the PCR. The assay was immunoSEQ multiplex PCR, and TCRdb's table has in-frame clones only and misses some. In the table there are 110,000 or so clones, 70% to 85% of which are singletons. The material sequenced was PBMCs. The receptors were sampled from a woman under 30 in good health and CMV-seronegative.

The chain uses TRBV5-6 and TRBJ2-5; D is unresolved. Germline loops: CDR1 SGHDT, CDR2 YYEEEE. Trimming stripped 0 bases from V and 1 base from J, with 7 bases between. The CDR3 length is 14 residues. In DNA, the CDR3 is TGTGCCAGCAGCTTGGAAGTCAGCCAAGAGACCCAGTACTTC. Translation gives CASSLEVSQETQYF. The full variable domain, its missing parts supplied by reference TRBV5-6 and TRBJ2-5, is DAGVTQSPTHLIKTRGQQVTLRCSPKSGHDTVSWYQQALGQGPQFIFQYYEEEERQRGNFPDRFSGHQFPNYSSELNVNALLLGDSALYLCASSLEVSQETQYFGPGTRLLVL.

This CDR3 is CASSQDRGTSGRGEQFF. CDR3 coding DNA: TGCGCCAGCAGCCAAGATCGCGGGACTAGCGGGAGGGGTGAGCAGTTCTTC. The chain employs TRBV4-1 and TRBJ2-1; 16 bases fit TRBD2. Germline lookup yields CDR1 MGHRA and CDR2 YSYEKL. The CDR3 contains 17 residues. With V trimmed by 0 bases and J by 9 bases, 5 bases remained unmatched.

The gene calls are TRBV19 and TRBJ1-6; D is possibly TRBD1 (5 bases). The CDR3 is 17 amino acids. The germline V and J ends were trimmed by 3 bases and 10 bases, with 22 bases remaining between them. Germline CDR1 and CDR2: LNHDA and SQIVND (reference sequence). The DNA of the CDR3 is TGTGCCAGTAGTATTCCCCAGGGCAGGTGGGGCGACTCACCCCTCCACTTT. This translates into CASSIPQGRWGDSPLHF.

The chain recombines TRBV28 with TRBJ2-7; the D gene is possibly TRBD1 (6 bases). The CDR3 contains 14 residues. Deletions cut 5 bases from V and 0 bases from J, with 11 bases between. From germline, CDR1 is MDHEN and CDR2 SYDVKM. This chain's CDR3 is CASSPGTHSYEQYF. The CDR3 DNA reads TGTGCCAGCAGTCCGGGGACACACTCCTACGAGCAGTACTTC.

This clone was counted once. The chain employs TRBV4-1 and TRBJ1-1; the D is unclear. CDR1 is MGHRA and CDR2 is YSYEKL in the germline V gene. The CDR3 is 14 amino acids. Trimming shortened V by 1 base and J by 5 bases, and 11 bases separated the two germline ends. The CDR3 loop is CASSQVRGWTEAFF. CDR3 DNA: TGCGCCAGCAGCCAAGTCCGAGGTTGGACTGAAGCTTTCTTT.

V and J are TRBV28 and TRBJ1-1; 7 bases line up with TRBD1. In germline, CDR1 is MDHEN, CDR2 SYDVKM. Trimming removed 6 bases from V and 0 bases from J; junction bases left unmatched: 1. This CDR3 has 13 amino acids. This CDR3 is CASRGTVNTEAFF. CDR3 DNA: TGTGCCAGCAGAGGGACAGTGAACACTGAAGCTTTCTTT. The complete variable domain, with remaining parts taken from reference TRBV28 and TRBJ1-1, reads DVKVTQSSRYLVKRTGEKVFLECVQDMDHENMFWYRQDPGLGLRLIYFSYDVKMKEKGDIPEGYSVSREKKERFSLILESASTNQTSMYLCASRGTVNTEAFFGQGTRLTVV.

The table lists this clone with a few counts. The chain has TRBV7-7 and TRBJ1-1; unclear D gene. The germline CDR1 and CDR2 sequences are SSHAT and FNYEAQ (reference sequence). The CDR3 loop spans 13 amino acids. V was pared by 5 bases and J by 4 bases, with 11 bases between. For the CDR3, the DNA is TGTGCCAGCAGCCAGAGTGGAGGCACTGAAGCTTTCTTT. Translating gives CASSQSGGTEAFF.

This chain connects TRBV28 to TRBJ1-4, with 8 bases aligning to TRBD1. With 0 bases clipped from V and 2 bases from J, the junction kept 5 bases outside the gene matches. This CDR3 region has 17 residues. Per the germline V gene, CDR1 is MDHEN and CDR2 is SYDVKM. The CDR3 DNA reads TGTGCCAGCAGTTTATGGGACAGGGTCGCGACTAATGAAAAACTGTTTTTT. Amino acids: CASSLWDRVATNEKLFF. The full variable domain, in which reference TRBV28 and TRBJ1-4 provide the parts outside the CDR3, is DVKVTQSSRYLVKRTGEKVFLECVQDMDHENMFWYRQDPGLGLRLIYFSYDVKMKEKGDIPEGYSVSREKKERFSLILESASTNQTSMYLCASSLWDRVATNEKLFFGSGTQLSVL.

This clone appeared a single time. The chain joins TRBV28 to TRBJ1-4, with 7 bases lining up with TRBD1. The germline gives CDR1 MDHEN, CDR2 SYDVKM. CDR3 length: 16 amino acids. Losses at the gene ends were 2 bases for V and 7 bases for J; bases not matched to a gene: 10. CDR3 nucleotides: TGTGCCAGCAGTTTAGGGGACAGCCCATCGGCTGAAAAACTGTTTTTT. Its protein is CASSLGDSPSAEKLFF.

The CDR3 region is CASSLWGQGGNQPQHF. The DNA for the CDR3 is TGTGCCAGCAGCTTATGGGGCCAGGGTGGCAATCAGCCCCAGCATTTT. The V and J genes are TRBV7-9 and TRBJ1-5; D might be TRBD1 (5 bases). Germline V gene lookup returns CDR1 SEHNR and CDR2 FQNEAQ (reference sequence). V was clipped by 2 bases and J by 2 bases, with 13 bases between them. The CDR3 contains 16 residues.

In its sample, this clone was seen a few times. In nucleotides, the CDR3 is TGTGCCAGCAGTGTAGGACAGGGAAATGGCTACACCTTC. Translated, it gives CASSVGQGNGYTF. The V and J genes are TRBV2 and TRBJ1-2; 8 positions agree with TRBD1. V was pared by 4 bases and J by 6 bases, with 4 bases of the junction left unmatched. CDR1 is SNHLY, CDR2 FYNNEI, per germline. The CDR3 covers 13 residues.

In DNA, the CDR3 is TGTGCCAGCAGCCAGGGGGAGGACAGGGGCCACGAGCAGTACTTC. Encoded protein: CASSQGEDRGHEQYF. The V call is TRBV28, the J call TRBJ2-7; 9 bases agree with TRBD1. Germline CDR1 MDHEN, CDR2 SYDVKM. This CDR3 has 15 residues. The V and J ends lost 6 bases and 5 bases, in that order; junction bases with no gene match: 11.